This T cell receptor beta chain comes out of a study of Graves' ophthalmopathy and Graves' hyperthyroidism. CDR3 length: 19 amino acids. Germline V gives CDR1 LGHNA, CDR2 YSLEER. The V and J ends lost 1 base and 5 bases respectively, with 26 bases between them. RNA transcripts were the source from which TCR beta CDR3 regions were amplified. First-round RT-PCR employed HTBI primers, with a second-round multiplex PCR after it. TCRdb redid the calling of the multiplex PCR reads with MiXCR, one entry per CDR3 protein. The table includes over a million distinct CDR3 sequences, about two fifths detected once. In its sample, this clonotype was seen a few times.

The sequence was collected from an adult man with Graves' hyperthyroidism. Sequences were obtained from peripheral blood or thyroid tissue (not recorded which). The genes are TRBV4-3 and TRBJ2-5; D is perhaps TRBD2 (6 bases). In DNA form, the CDR3 reads TGCGCCAGCAGCCAAGTTTCGGGACCAGGGCGGGGCCCCCGTGAGACCCAGTACTTC. Amino acids: CASSQVSGPGRGPRETQYF.